This T cell receptor (beta chain) was captured by sequencing in a study of T cell repertoires in cytomegalovirus infection. Whole-study context: Based on public TCR beta signatures, there were indications of CMV infection and of a matching HLA type.

Remarks on this clonotype: Its antigen is still unknown.

TCRdb redid the calling of the reads with MiXCR, one entry per CDR3 protein. This sample has 250,000 to 300,000 distinct CDR3 sequences, with less than 9.5% found just once. Study observations and caveats: Public TCR beta family frequency separated CMV-and-HLA carriers, including in an independent cohort.

The sequenced sample consisted of PBMCs. This sequence was found in a human donor in good health (CMV status not recorded). Some clones in this sample may be carry-over from other donors' samples.

CDR3 coding DNA: TGTGCCAGCAGCCGGCCCGGGGGCCTGAACACTGAAGCTTTCTTT. Protein sequence: CASSRPGGLNTEAFF. This sequence joins TRBV6-2 or TRBV6-3 and TRBJ1-1; D is possibly TRBD1 (6 bases). The CDR3 extends over 15 amino acids. Germline V gene sequence: CDR1 MNHEY, CDR2 SVGEGT. V shed 6 bases and J shed 0 bases, with 14 bases lying between them.